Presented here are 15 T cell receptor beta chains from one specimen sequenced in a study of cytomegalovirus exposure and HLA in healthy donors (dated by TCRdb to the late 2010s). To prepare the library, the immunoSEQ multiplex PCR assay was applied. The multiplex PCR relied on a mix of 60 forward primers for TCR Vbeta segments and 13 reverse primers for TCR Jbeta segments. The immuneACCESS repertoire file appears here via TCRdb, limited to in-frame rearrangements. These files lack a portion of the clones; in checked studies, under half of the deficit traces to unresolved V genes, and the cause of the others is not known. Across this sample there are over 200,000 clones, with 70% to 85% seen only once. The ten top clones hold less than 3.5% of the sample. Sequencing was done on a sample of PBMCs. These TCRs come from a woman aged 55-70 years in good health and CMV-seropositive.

CDR3 amino acids: CAWSLSLAVLSGANVLTF. The DNA for the CDR3 is TGTGCCTGGAGCCTTTCCCTAGCGGTCCTCTCTGGGGCCAACGTCCTGACTTTC. The gene calls are TRBV30 and TRBJ2-6; 7 bases map to TRBD2. The germline gives CDR1 GTSNPN, CDR2 SVGIG (reference sequence). V shed 3 bases and J 0 bases; nucleotides not matched to a gene: 11. The length of the CDR3 is 18 residues.

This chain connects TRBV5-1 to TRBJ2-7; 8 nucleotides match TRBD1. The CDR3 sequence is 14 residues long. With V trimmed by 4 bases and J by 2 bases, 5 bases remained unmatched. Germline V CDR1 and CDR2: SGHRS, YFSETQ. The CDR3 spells CASSGQGGTYEQYF. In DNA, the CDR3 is TGCGCCAGCAGCGGACAGGGAGGAACCTACGAGCAGTACTTC.

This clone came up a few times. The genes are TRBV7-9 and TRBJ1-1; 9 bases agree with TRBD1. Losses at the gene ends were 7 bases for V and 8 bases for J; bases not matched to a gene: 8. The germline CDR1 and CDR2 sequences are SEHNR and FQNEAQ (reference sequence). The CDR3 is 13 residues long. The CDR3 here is CASNSRDRDEAFF. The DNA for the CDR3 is TGTGCCAGCAACTCCCGGGACAGGGACGAAGCTTTCTTT. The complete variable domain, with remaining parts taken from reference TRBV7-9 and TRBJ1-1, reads DTGVSQNPRHKITKRGQNVTFRCDPISEHNRLYWYRQTLGQGPEFLTYFQNEAQLEKSRLLSDRFSAERPKGSFSTLEIQRTEQGDSAMYLCASNSRDRDEAFFGQGTRLTVV.

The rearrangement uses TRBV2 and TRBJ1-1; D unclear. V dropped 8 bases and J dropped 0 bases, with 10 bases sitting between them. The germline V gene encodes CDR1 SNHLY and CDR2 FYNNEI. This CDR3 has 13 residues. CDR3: CASASEMNTEAFF. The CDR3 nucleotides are TGTGCCAGCGCGTCCGAGATGAACACTGAAGCTTTCTTT.

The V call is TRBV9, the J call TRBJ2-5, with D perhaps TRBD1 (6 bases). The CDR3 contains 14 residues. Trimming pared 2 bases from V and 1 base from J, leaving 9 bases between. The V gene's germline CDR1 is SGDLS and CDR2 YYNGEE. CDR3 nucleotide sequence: TGTGCCAGCAGCGTTCAGGGGACCCAAGAGACCCAGTACTTC. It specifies CASSVQGTQETQYF.

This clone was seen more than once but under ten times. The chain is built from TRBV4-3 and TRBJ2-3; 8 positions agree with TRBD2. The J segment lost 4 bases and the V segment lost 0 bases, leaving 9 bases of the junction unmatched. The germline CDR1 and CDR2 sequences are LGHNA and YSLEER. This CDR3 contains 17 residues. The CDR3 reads CASSQEFAGGAADTQYF. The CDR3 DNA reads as TGCGCCAGCAGCCAAGAATTTGCCGGGGGGGCCGCAGATACGCAGTATTTT.

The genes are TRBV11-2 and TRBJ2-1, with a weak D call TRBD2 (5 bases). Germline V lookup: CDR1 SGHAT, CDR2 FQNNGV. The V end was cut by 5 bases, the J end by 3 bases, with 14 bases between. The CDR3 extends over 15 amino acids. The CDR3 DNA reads TGTGCCAGCAGCAGCGACCAGCGGAGCTACAATGAGCAGTTCTTC. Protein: CASSSDQRSYNEQFF. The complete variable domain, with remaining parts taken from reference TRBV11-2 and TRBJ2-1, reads EAGVAQSPRYKIIEKRQSVAFWCNPISGHATLYWYQQILGQGPKLLIQFQNNGVVDDSQLPKDRFSAERLKGVDSTLKIQPAKLEDSAVYLCASSSDQRSYNEQFFGPGTRLTVL.

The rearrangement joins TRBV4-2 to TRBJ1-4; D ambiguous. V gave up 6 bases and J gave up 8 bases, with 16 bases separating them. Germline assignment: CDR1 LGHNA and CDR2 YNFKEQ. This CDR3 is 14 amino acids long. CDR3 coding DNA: TGTGCCAGCAGTCCAACCCGAGCGGGAGAAAAACTGTTTTTT. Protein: CASSPTRAGEKLFF.

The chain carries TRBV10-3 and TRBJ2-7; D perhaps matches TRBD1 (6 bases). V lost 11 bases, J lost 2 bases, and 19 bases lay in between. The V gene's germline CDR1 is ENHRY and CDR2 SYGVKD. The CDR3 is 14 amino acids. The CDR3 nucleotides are TGTGCCCCCCAGGGGCACTCTAGGGCCTACGAGCAGTACTTC. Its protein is CAPQGHSRAYEQYF.

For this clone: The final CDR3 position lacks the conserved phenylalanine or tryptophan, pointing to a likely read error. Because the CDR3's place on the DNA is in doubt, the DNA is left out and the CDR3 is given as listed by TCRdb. The CDR3 loop reads CASSRGLTGYIL. The chain recombines TRBV28 with TRBJ2-7; the table's D call, TRBD1, was not checked against the DNA. Ends included, the CDR3 has 12 residues. Germline V gene sequence: CDR1 MDHEN, CDR2 SYDVKM.

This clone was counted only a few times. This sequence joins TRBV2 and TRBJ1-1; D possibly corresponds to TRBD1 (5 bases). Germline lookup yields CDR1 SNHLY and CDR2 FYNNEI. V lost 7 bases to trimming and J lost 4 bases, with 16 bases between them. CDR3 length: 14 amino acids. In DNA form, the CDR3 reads TGTGCCAGCACCCAAAGTTCGGGGGGCACTGAAGCTTTCTTT. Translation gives CASTQSSGGTEAFF.

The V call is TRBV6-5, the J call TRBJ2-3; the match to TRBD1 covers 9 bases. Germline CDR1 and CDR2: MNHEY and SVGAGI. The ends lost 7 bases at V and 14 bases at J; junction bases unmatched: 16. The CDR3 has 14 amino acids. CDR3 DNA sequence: TGTGCCAGCATTGGGGGACAGGGTGGTTTTGGATGGTATTTT. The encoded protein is CASIGGQGGFGWYF.

In DNA form, the CDR3 reads TGTGCCAGCAAGTCCCGGACAGAGAACACTGAAGCTTTCTTT. Protein: CASKSRTENTEAFF. This rearrangement joins TRBV2 to TRBJ1-1, with D perhaps matching TRBD1 (6 bases). Germline CDR1 reads SNHLY; CDR2 reads FYNNEI. V gave up 7 bases and J gave up 1 base, with 13 bases separating them. The CDR3 extends over 14 amino acids.

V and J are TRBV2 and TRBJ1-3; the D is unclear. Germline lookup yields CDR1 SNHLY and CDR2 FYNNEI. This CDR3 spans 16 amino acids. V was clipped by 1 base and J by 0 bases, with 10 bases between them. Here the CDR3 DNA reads TGTGCCAGCAGTGAAGAGCAGGCCTTCTCTGGAAACACCATATATTTT. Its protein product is CASSEEQAFSGNTIYF.

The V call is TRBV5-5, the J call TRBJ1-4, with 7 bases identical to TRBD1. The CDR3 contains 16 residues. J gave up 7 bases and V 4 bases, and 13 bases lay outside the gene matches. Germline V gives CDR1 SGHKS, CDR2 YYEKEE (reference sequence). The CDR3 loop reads CASSGPTGHLGEKLFF. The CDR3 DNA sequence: TGTGCCAGCAGCGGGCCGACAGGGCACCTGGGTGAAAAACTGTTTTTT.